A single sample is the source of the 11 T cell receptor beta chains below, sequenced in a study of response to subunit inactivated influenza vaccine. TCRdb used MiXCR to reprocess the RT-PCR reads, holding one entry per CDR3 protein. The sample lists more than 550,000 distinct CDR3 sequences; approximately 12% were seen once. Sequenced material: PBMCs from blood, taken on the day of vaccination. Receptors were obtained from a man aged 50-60 years who received an inactivated influenza vaccine.

This clonotype has at least ten counts. This rearrangement joins TRBV12-3 or TRBV12-4 to TRBJ2-7; perhaps TRBD2 as D (6 bases). There are 10 residues in the CDR3. Trimming stripped 3 bases from V and 12 bases from J, with 9 bases between. Here the CDR3 DNA reads TGTGCCAGCAGTTTGCTCGGGGGGTACTTC. Translating gives CASSLLGGYF.

This clonotype was seen only a few times. The rearrangement uses TRBV19 and TRBJ2-1; D may be TRBD2 (7 bases). CDR3 length: 14 amino acids. V shed 4 bases and J shed 6 bases, with 13 bases lying between them. Germline V gene sequence: CDR1 LNHDA, CDR2 SQIVND (reference sequence). The CDR3: CASSRGRGANEQFF. The DNA for the CDR3 is TGTGCCAGTAGTAGGGGACGGGGGGCCAATGAGCAGTTCTTC.

This clonotype was counted many times. The gene calls are TRBV6-2 or TRBV6-3 and TRBJ2-2; D is unresolved. Trimming took off 4 bases at V and 6 bases at J, with 9 bases between the two ends. The germline gives CDR1 MNHEY, CDR2 SVGEGT. CDR3 length: 13 amino acids. The CDR3 region is CASSFGVAGELFF. The DNA for the CDR3 is TGTGCCAGCAGTTTTGGGGTTGCCGGGGAGCTGTTTTTT.

In its sample, this clonotype was seen a few times. The chain employs TRBV3-1 and TRBJ1-1; tentatively, D is TRBD1 (6 bases). CDR3 length equals 15 residues. CDR1 is LGHDT and CDR2 is YNNKEL in the germline V gene (reference sequence). V lost 3 bases, J lost 8 bases, and 19 bases lay in between. The CDR3 loop is CASSHQIGGAGEAFF. In DNA form, the CDR3 reads TGTGCCAGCAGCCATCAAATCGGGGGCGCGGGGGAAGCTTTCTTT.

V gene TRBV5-6 combines with J gene TRBJ2-1; D is possibly TRBD2 (5 bases). The germline V gene has CDR1 SGHDT and CDR2 YYEEEE. Trimming took 7 bases from V and 5 from J, leaving 19 bases between them. This CDR3 is 15 amino acids long. The CDR3 region has the DNA TGTGCCAGCGGCCCCGGACTGGCTCCTAACAATGAGCAGTTCTTC. It translates to CASGPGLAPNNEQFF. Filled out from reference TRBV5-6 and TRBJ2-1, the complete variable domain reads DAGVTQSPTHLIKTRGQQVTLRCSPKSGHDTVSWYQQALGQGPQFIFQYYEEEERQRGNFPDRFSGHQFPNYSSELNVNALLLGDSALYLCASGPGLAPNNEQFFGPGTRLTVL.

In its sample, this clonotype was seen many times. The chain employs TRBV7-9 and TRBJ2-3; 8 nucleotides line up with TRBD2. The ends lost 0 bases at V and 4 bases at J; junction bases unmatched: 3. The CDR3 loop spans 15 amino acids. Germline values: CDR1 SEHNR, CDR2 FQNEAQ (reference sequence). The CDR3 DNA reads TGTGCCAGCAGCTTAGCCCGGACTAGCCCAGATACGCAGTATTTT. Translation gives CASSLARTSPDTQYF.

This clonotype was seen many times. The V call is TRBV7-9, the J call TRBJ2-7, with 9 positions matching TRBD1. Trimming removed 4 bases from V and 3 bases from J; junction bases left unmatched: 1. The CDR3 spans 13 residues. Germline CDR1 and CDR2: SEHNR and FQNEAQ (reference sequence). The CDR3 is CASSWDRDYEQYF. DNA for the CDR3: TGTGCCAGCAGCTGGGACAGGGACTACGAGCAGTACTTC.

This clonotype was seen repeatedly, ten times or more. This chain joins TRBV4-3 and TRBJ2-5; 13 bases fit TRBD2. This CDR3 has 18 residues. Germline V gene sequence: CDR1 LGHNA, CDR2 YSLEER. Unmatched junction bases numbered 7, after V lost 0 bases and J lost 3 bases. CDR3 loop: CASSQDPGLAGVEETQYF. CDR3 coding DNA: TGCGCCAGCAGCCAAGACCCCGGACTAGCGGGGGTTGAAGAGACCCAGTACTTC.

This clonotype was picked up many times. This rearrangement joins TRBV5-1 to TRBJ2-2; D is uncertain. Germline assignment: CDR1 SGHRS and CDR2 YFSETQ. CDR3 size: 14 residues. Trimming took off 0 bases at V and 3 bases at J, with 6 bases between the two ends. This CDR3 is CASSLVDYTGELFF. In nucleotides, the CDR3 is TGCGCCAGCAGCTTGGTGGATTACACCGGGGAGCTGTTTTTT.

The rearrangement joins TRBV2 to TRBJ2-6, with D unclear. This CDR3 spans 14 amino acids. Germline CDR1 and CDR2: SNHLY and FYNNEI. V was shortened by 4 bases and J by 4 bases, with 8 bases between the two germline ends. The CDR3 DNA sequence: TGTGCCAGCAGTGGAGAGCTGGGGGCCAACGTCCTGACTTTC. Its translation is CASSGELGANVLTF.

Ten or more counts support this clonotype. The chain combines TRBV3-1 with TRBJ2-3, with 8 bases lining up with TRBD1. Germline loops: CDR1 LGHDT, CDR2 YNNKEL (reference sequence). There are 15 residues in the CDR3. V trimming: 4 bases; J trimming: 0 bases; junction bases outside the gene matches: 3. CDR3 protein: CASSLRTGSTDTQYF. The CDR3, as DNA: TGTGCCAGCAGCCTCCGGACAGGGAGCACAGATACGCAGTATTTT.